Listed here is a single T cell receptor beta chain. Cohort placement rested on clinical history that participants reported themselves. Donors of Cohort 3 who recovered were those that had two negative PCRs, clearance, or symptom resolution. The length of the CDR3 is 17 residues. Losses at the gene ends were 2 bases for V and 3 bases for J; bases not matched to a gene: 8. Germline V CDR1 and CDR2: SGHRS, YFSETQ. In the original processing: Amplification of reference gene primers was used by the study to estimate nucleated cell counts. Libraries were prepared by immunoSEQ multiplex PCR; TCRdb keeps only in-frame clonotypes and omits some of them. Clone size and V and J calls were adopted from that table, with D and trimming inferred from the DNA. The data contain around 330,000 clones, around 90% of them seen just once; the ten biggest clones take up 5% to 5.5%. These data come from a study of blood T cell repertoires in COVID-19. Overall study: Spain, Italy and the United States supplied samples that represented acute and convalescent COVID-19.

The sequencing input was PBMCs or T cells enriched from blood (not recorded which). The source of this sequence is a man aged 55 to 69 who had recovered from COVID-19. J is TRBJ2-7 and V is TRBV5-1, with 13 bases identical to TRBD2. The CDR3, as DNA: TGCGCCAGCAGCTTTGGGACTAGCGGGATTTTTAGCTACGAGCAGTACTTC. Translation: CASSFGTSGIFSYEQYF.